One T cell receptor (beta chain) is described in this entry. Germline V gene lookup returns CDR1 SGHVS and CDR2 FNYEAQ. V was cut by 2 bases and J by 1 base, with 5 bases left in between. The CDR3 length is 14 residues. It was CD45RO-negative cells, positively selected for CCR7, that made up naive CD8 cells, with terminally differentiated effector memory CD45RA+ cells excluded. The data are from a study of shared clonotypes between healthy human individuals. This table comes from immunoSEQ multiplex PCR, and its TCRdb copy is limited to in-frame clones, with some not included. The table lists some 2 million clones, about 95% of them singletons, with 0.85% to 1.2% in the top ten.

The clonotype originates from a man between 18 and 35 years old in good health. The specimen was naive CD8+ T cells sorted from blood. V is TRBV7-6 and J is TRBJ2-2; the D is unclear. CDR3 amino acids: CASSLNRNTGELFF. CDR3 bases: TGTGCCAGCAGCTTAAACAGGAACACCGGGGAGCTGTTTTTT.